These 12 T cell receptor beta chains were all obtained from the same sample, sequenced in a study of shared clonotypes between healthy human individuals. TCRdb keeps only in-frame clones here, not all; method: immunoSEQ multiplex PCR. Here the sample spans over a million clones, 95% to 97% being singletons. Sequenced material: naive CD4+ T cells sorted from blood. Subset of the sample: CD45RA+ positively selected. The receptors shown here come from a man aged 25-40 years in good health.

As for this clone: The same CDR3 is also encoded by other DNA sequences in this sample. This sequence joins TRBV18 and TRBJ2-3; no clear D gene. Trimming removed 4 bases at V and 0 bases at J, with 5 bases between. From germline, CDR1 is KGHSH and CDR2 LQKENI. The CDR3 has 13 amino acids. The CDR3 here is CASSLGSTDTQYF. The CDR3 region has the DNA TGTGCCAGCTCACTGGGCAGCACAGATACGCAGTATTTT.

The CDR3 here is CASSAEQGENQPQHF. Here the CDR3 DNA reads TGTGCCAGCAGTGCCGAACAGGGTGAGAATCAGCCCCAGCATTTT. The chain is built from TRBV2 and TRBJ1-5; tentative D call: TRBD1 (6 bases). CDR1 and CDR2 (germline): SNHLY, FYNNEI. V shed 4 bases and J shed 4 bases, with 14 bases lying between them. The CDR3 covers 15 residues. Based on the CDR3 plus reference TRBV2 and TRBJ1-5, the full variable domain is EPEVTQTPSHQVTQMGQEVILRCVPISNHLYFYWYRQILGQKVEFLVSFYNNEISEKSEIFDDQFSVERPDGSNFTLKIRSTKLEDSAMYFCASSAEQGENQPQHFGDGTRLSIL.

This chain joins TRBV15 and TRBJ1-5; D gene ambiguous. The CDR3 is made up of 15 amino acids. V lost 6 bases to trimming and J lost 2 bases, with 14 bases between them. Germline V gene lookup returns CDR1 LNHNV and CDR2 YYDKDF (reference sequence). DNA of the CDR3: TGTGCCACCAGTTCCGCGTCGGTAGGCAATCAGCCCCAGCATTTT. Translated, it gives CATSSASVGNQPQHF.

The V gene is TRBV4-1, the J gene TRBJ2-7, with D unclear. V was trimmed by 2 bases and J by 0 bases, leaving 11 bases between them. From germline, CDR1 is MGHRA and CDR2 YSYEKL. CDR3 length equals 15 residues. The CDR3 region is CASSQPDTYSYEQYF. DNA of the CDR3: TGCGCCAGCAGCCAACCAGACACGTACTCCTACGAGCAGTACTTC.

The J gene is TRBJ1-1, the V gene TRBV29-1, with 8 bases matching TRBD1. The CDR3 is made up of 13 amino acids. Germline CDR1 SQVTM, CDR2 ANQGSEA. V was clipped by 6 bases and J by 11 bases; unmatched bases: 14. Here the CDR3 DNA reads TGCAGCGTCATTGGACAGGGAATGAGAAGGGCTTTCTTT. Translated: CSVIGQGMRRAFF.

This clone was observed once. Within the sample, other DNA sequences also encode this same CDR3. This chain joins TRBV10-1 and TRBJ2-5; D possibly matches TRBD1 or TRBD2 (5 bases each). The germline CDR1 and CDR2 sequences are WNHNN and SYGVQD (reference sequence). The CDR3 has 13 residues. V was shortened by 6 bases and J by 1 base, with 9 bases between the two germline ends. The CDR3: CASSPGPQETQYF. Written as DNA, the CDR3 is TGCGCCAGCAGCCCGGGACCCCAAGAGACCCAGTACTTC.

In the case of this clone: The same CDR3 is also encoded by other DNA sequences in this sample. V is TRBV7-9 and J is TRBJ2-7; D is undetermined. V was pared by 0 bases and J by 3 bases, with 3 bases between. This CDR3 is 12 amino acids long. Germline CDR1 is SEHNR and CDR2 is FQNEAQ (reference sequence). This CDR3 is CASSLALYEQYF. CDR3 coding DNA: TGTGCCAGCAGCTTAGCCCTCTACGAGCAGTACTTC.

The V call is TRBV5-8, the J call TRBJ1-1; the match to TRBD1 covers 7 bases. Germline CDR1 and CDR2: SGHTS and YDEGEE. This CDR3 is 12 amino acids long. V gave up 4 bases and J gave up 5 bases; unmatched junction bases: 2. The DNA of the CDR3 is TGTGCCAGCAGCGGACAGGTGACTGAAGCTTTCTTT. It yields the protein CASSGQVTEAFF.

The chain is built from TRBV4-3 and TRBJ1-1; D not certain. The germline V and J ends were trimmed by 0 bases and 11 bases, with 13 bases remaining between them. The CDR3 spans 13 residues. Germline V lookup: CDR1 LGHNA, CDR2 YSLEER. CDR3 sequence (DNA): TGCGCCAGCAGCCAAGACCGAGAAAATTCGGCTTTCTTT. Its protein product is CASSQDRENSAFF.

The V gene is TRBV7-9, the J gene TRBJ2-3, with D perhaps TRBD1 or TRBD2 (5 bases each). The CDR3 runs to 14 residues. V lost 5 bases and J 2 bases, leaving 11 bases between the germline ends. Germline V gives CDR1 SEHNR, CDR2 FQNEAQ (reference sequence). This CDR3 is CASSRRGATDTQYF. Written as DNA, the CDR3 is TGTGCCAGCAGCCGGAGAGGGGCCACAGATACGCAGTATTTT. Based on the CDR3 plus reference TRBV7-9 and TRBJ2-3, the full variable domain is DTGVSQNPRHKITKRGQNVTFRCDPISEHNRLYWYRQTLGQGPEFLTYFQNEAQLEKSRLLSDRFSAERPKGSFSTLEIQRTEQGDSAMYLCASSRRGATDTQYFGPGTRLTVL.

V is TRBV6-1 and J is TRBJ2-1; possibly TRBD2 for D (6 bases). Germline CDR1 reads MNHNS; CDR2 reads SASEGT. The CDR3 is made up of 16 amino acids. V was trimmed by 2 bases and J by 2 bases, leaving 13 bases between them. The chain's CDR3 is CASSEYGGGPYNEQFF. CDR3 sequence (DNA): TGTGCCAGCAGTGAATACGGGGGAGGCCCCTACAATGAGCAGTTCTTC.

The rearrangement links TRBV29-1 to TRBJ2-1, with 7 positions matching TRBD2. CDR3 length equals 15 residues. The germline CDR1 and CDR2 sequences are SQVTM and ANQGSEA. The ends lost 5 bases at V and 4 bases at J; junction bases unmatched: 11. Here the CDR3 DNA reads TGCAGCGTTAAGGGGAGAGCGGGGATATACAATGAGCAGTTCTTC. Translated: CSVKGRAGIYNEQFF.